The sequence of this TCR beta chain was determined in a study of T cells expressing NK-cell markers. Whole-study findings and limits: Certain NKG2C+ T cell clones were expanded, and their HCMV specificity remained unclear. The study found these clonotypes also leading the CD3+CD56-NKG2C+ fraction in a few donors. Dominant NKG2C+ clonotypes were found to form roughly 1.0-7.0% of CD8+ T cells in more than five donors.

As regards this clonotype: Its antigen is unknown.

Beta-chain TCR cDNA was generated via 5'RACE template switching with UMIs. TCRdb reprocessed the 5' RACE reads and stores each CDR3 protein as one record, lacking DNA. There are 400,000 to 550,000 distinct CDR3 sequences in the sample, with about 7.1% held by the top ten. This sequence was found in a woman between 18 and 69 years old in good health. Input material: blood T cells: a sorted CD56 or NKG2C T cell subset, CD4+ or CD8+ T cells, or bulk PBMC T cells (not recorded which).

CDR3: CASSLEGIDQPQHF. This chain joins TRBV5-5 and TRBJ1-5; checking the TCRdb D call of TRBD1 is not possible without DNA. The germline gives CDR1 SGHKS, CDR2 YYEKEE (reference sequence). The CDR3 runs to 14 residues.